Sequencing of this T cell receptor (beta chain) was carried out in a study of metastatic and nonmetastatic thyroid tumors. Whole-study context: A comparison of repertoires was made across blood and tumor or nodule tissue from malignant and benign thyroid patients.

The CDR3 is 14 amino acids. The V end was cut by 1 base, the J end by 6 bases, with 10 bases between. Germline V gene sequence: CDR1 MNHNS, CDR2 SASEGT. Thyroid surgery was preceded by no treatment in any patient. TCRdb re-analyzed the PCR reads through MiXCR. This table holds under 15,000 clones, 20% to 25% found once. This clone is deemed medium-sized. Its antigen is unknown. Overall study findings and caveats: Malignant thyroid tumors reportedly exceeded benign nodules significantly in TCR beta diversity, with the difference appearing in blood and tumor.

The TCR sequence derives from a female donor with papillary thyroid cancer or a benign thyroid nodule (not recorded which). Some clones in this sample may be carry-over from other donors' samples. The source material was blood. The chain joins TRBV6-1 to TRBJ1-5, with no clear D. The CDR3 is CASSEERVGQPQHF. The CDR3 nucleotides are TGTGCCAGCAGTGAAGAGAGGGTCGGTCAGCCCCAGCATTTT.